This T cell receptor beta chain was found in a study of control samples from healthy donors and cancer patients. Produced via immunoSEQ multiplex PCR; TCRdb's table is partial and in-frame only. The repertoire holds tens of thousands of clones, with approximately 90% as singletons. The germline gives CDR1 SQVTM, CDR2 ANQGSEA. The CDR3 runs 11 residues. Trimming pared 5 bases from V and 0 bases from J, leaving 5 bases between. The chain employs TRBV29-1 and TRBJ2-7; D is undetermined. The TCR sequence derives from a man aged 45-65 years with lung cancer. Specimen: PBMCs. In DNA, the CDR3 is TGCAGCGTTTTGGACTCCTACGAGCAGTACTTC. Encoded protein: CSVLDSYEQYF.